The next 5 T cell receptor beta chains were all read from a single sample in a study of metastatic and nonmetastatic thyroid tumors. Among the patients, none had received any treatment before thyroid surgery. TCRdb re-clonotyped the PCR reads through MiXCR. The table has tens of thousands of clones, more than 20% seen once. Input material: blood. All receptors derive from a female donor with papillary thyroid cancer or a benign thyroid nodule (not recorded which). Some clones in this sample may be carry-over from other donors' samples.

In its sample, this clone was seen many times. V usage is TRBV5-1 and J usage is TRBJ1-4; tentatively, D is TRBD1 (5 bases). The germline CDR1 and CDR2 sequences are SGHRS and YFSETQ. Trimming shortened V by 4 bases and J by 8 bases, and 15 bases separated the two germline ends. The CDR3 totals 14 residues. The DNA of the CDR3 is TGCGCCAGCAGCCTGCTTGGGGGAAGAGAAAAACTGTTTTTT. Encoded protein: CASSLLGGREKLFF. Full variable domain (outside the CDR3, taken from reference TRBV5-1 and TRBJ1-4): KAGVTQTPRYLIKTRGQQVTLSCSPISGHRSVSWYQQTPGQGLQFLFEYFSETQRNKGNFPGRFSGRQFSNSRSEMNVSTLELGDSALYLCASSLLGGREKLFFGSGTQLSVL.

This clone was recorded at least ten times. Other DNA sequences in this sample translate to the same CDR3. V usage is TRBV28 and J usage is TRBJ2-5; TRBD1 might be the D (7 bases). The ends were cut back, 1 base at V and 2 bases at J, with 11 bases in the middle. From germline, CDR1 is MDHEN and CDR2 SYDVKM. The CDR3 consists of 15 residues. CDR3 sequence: CASSLSGGLQETQYF. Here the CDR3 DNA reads TGTGCCAGCAGTTTATCAGGGGGACTTCAAGAGACCCAGTACTTC.

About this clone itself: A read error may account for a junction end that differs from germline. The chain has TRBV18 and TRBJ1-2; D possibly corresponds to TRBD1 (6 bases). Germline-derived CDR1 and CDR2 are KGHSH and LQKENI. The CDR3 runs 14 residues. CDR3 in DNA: TGTGTCAGCTCACCGGACAGCGGTAACTATGGCTACACCTTC. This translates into CVSSPDSGNYGYTF. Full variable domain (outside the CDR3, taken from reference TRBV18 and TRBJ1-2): NAGVMQNPRHLVRRRGQEARLRCSPMKGHSHVYWYRQLPEEGLKFMVYLQKENIIDESGMPKERFSAEFPKEGPSILRIQQVVRGDSAAYFCVSSPDSGNYGYTFGSGTRLTVV.

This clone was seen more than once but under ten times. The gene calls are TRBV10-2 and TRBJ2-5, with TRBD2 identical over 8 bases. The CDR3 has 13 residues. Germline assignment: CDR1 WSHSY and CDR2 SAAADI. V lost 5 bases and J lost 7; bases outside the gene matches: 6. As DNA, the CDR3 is TGCGCCAGCAGTCCGGGGGGGCCAGGGACCCAGTACTTC. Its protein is CASSPGGPGTQYF.

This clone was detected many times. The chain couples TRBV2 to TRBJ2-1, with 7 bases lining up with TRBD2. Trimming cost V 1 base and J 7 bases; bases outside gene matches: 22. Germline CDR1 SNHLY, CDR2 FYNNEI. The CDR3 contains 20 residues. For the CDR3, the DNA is TGTGCCAGCAGTGAAGGGGACGGGGAAAAAAGGCGGGAGAGGATTAATGAGCAGTTCTTC. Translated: CASSEGDGEKRRERINEQFF.